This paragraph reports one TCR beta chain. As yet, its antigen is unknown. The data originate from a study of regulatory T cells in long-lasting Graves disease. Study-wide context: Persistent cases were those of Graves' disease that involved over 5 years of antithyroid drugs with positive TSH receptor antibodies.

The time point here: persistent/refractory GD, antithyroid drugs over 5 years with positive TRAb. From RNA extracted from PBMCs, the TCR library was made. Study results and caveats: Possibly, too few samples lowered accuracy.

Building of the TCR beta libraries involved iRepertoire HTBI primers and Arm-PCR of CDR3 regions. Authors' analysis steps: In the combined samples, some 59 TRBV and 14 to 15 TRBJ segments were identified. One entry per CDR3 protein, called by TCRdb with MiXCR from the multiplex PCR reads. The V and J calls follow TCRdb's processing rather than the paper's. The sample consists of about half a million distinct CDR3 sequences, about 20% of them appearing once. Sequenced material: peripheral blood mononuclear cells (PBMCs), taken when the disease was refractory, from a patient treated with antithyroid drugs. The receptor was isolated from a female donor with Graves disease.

As DNA, the CDR3 is TGTGCCAGCAGCAACTGGCAGGCGGAGTCACCCCTCCACTTT. It encodes CASSNWQAESPLHF. The rearrangement links TRBV5-5 to TRBJ1-6; D not resolved. Germline loops: CDR1 SGHKS, CDR2 YYEKEE (reference sequence). The ends were cut back, 4 bases at V and 10 bases at J, with 15 bases in the middle. The CDR3 sequence is 14 residues long.